Below, 21 T cell receptor beta chains from the same sample are listed, as sequenced in a study of blood T cell repertoires in COVID-19. Clones were read by immunoSEQ multiplex PCR, and TCRdb kept only the in-frame ones, dropping some. This table holds approximately 300,000 clones, 86% found once. What was sequenced was peripheral blood. These receptor sequences come from a woman aged 50 to 60 with acute or convalescent COVID-19.

This clone occurred a few times. The chain links TRBV7-3 to TRBJ2-2; D remains ambiguous. The V gene's germline CDR1 is SGHTA and CDR2 FQGTGA. The CDR3 contains 17 residues. The V gene lost 5 bases and the J gene lost 0 bases, with 16 bases spanning the gap. CDR3 in DNA: TGTGCCAGCAGCCCATCCCCGGCAGGCGCGAACACCGGGGAGCTGTTTTTT. Encoded protein: CASSPSPAGANTGELFF.

This chain uses TRBV4-1 with TRBJ2-2; 7 bases are shared with TRBD1. J gave up 5 bases and V 2 bases, and 5 bases lay outside the gene matches. Germline V gene sequence: CDR1 MGHRA, CDR2 YSYEKL. The CDR3 extends over 15 amino acids. The DNA of the CDR3 is TGCGCCAGCAGCCAATATGACAGGGATACCGGGGAGCTGTTTTTT. Amino acids: CASSQYDRDTGELFF.

The chain combines TRBV6-5 with TRBJ1-5; D is uncertain. The V end was cut by 0 bases, the J end by 0 bases, with 9 bases between. The CDR3 consists of 16 residues. CDR1 MNHEY and CDR2 SVGAGI come from the germline V gene. CDR3 nucleotide sequence: TGTGCCAGCAGTTACTCGGCAAGAAATAGCAATCAGCCCCAGCATTTT. Translated: CASSYSARNSNQPQHF.

Turning to this clone: An end of the junction differs from the germline gene, which may be a read error. CDR3 region: CASSLLTESTGTQYF. CDR3 DNA sequence: TGCGCCAGCAGCTTGCTCACAGAATCTACAGGTACGCAGTATTTT. This chain joins TRBV5-1 and TRBJ2-3, with D possibly matching TRBD1 (5 bases). The CDR3 has 15 residues. The germline V gene has CDR1 SGHRS and CDR2 YFSETQ.

The table lists this clone with a few counts. The chain is built from TRBV10-3 and TRBJ2-4; 15 nucleotides line up with TRBD2. The CDR3 consists of 15 residues. Trimming took 7 bases from V and 6 from J; bases not matched to a gene: 4. From germline, CDR1 is ENHRY and CDR2 SYGVKD. DNA for the CDR3: TGTGCCATCACCAGGACTAGCGGGAGGGCAAACATTCAGTACTTC. Protein sequence: CAITRTSGRANIQYF.

Only a few counts were recorded for this clone. V usage is TRBV7-3 and J usage is TRBJ2-1, with 8 bases fitting TRBD2. The CDR3 length is 16 residues. After removal of 5 bases from V and 2 bases from J, the junction contained 8 bases not matched to a gene. The germline V gene has CDR1 SGHTA and CDR2 FQGTGA. Here the CDR3 DNA reads TGTGCCAGCAGCCACAAACTAGCGGTACCCTACAATGAGCAGTTCTTC. It yields the protein CASSHKLAVPYNEQFF.

The table lists this clone with a few counts. The chain carries TRBV5-5 and TRBJ2-7; 12 bases map to TRBD2. Germline V gene data show CDR1 as SGHKS and CDR2 as YYEKEE (reference sequence). There are 15 residues in the CDR3. V gave up 0 bases and J gave up 7 bases; unmatched junction bases: 5. The CDR3 sequence: CASSLGLAGVGEQYF. CDR3 nucleotides: TGTGCCAGCAGCTTGGGACTAGCGGGAGTAGGGGAGCAGTACTTC.

This clone was counted a few times. The chain couples TRBV4-2 to TRBJ2-5; D is undetermined. Trimming stripped 0 bases from V and 1 base from J, with 9 bases between. Per the germline V gene, CDR1 is LGHNA and CDR2 is YNFKEQ. The CDR3 runs 15 residues. This chain's CDR3 is CASSQDRGSQETQYF. CDR3 sequence (DNA): TGTGCCAGCAGCCAAGATCGCGGCAGCCAAGAGACCCAGTACTTC.

CDR3 sequence: CSVDEGSRDEQFF. The DNA for the CDR3 is TGCAGCGTTGATGAAGGGAGTAGAGATGAGCAGTTCTTC. V and J are TRBV29-1 and TRBJ2-1, with D possibly TRBD2 on 5 matching bases. The CDR3 loop spans 13 amino acids. Between the trimmed V and J ends, which lost 3 bases and 8 bases, there was a span of 14 bases. Germline V gene data show CDR1 as SQVTM and CDR2 as ANQGSEA.

This chain links TRBV11-3 with TRBJ1-4; 9 bases align to TRBD1. V shed 3 bases, J shed 3 bases, and the junction held 11 bases outside the gene matches. CDR1 and CDR2 (germline): SGHNT, YENEEA. This CDR3 is built from 18 residues. The CDR3 coding sequence is TGTGCCAGCAGCTTCCCCCGCACCAACAGGGGGCCTAATGAAAAACTGTTTTTT. Amino acids: CASSFPRTNRGPNEKLFF.

The chain employs TRBV6-4 and TRBJ2-1; 8 bases align to TRBD2. The CDR3 length is 16 residues. CDR1 is MRHNA and CDR2 is SNTAGT in the germline V gene. V lost 0 bases to trimming and J lost 4 bases; unmatched junction nucleotides: 5. The CDR3 here is CASSDSPGGTYNEQFF. In DNA form, the CDR3 reads TGTGCCAGCAGTGACTCGCCGGGGGGGACTTACAATGAGCAGTTCTTC.

V and J are TRBV28 and TRBJ1-5, with a tentative D call TRBD1 (6 bases). The CDR3 loop spans 13 amino acids. V was clipped by 11 bases and J by 1 base, with 12 bases between them. Germline V gives CDR1 MDHEN, CDR2 SYDVKM. The CDR3 protein is CAGNRVSNQPQHF. CDR3 nucleotides: TGTGCCGGAAACAGGGTGAGCAATCAGCCCCAGCATTTT. The full variable domain, completed using reference TRBV28 and TRBJ1-5, is DVKVTQSSRYLVKRTGEKVFLECVQDMDHENMFWYRQDPGLGLRLIYFSYDVKMKEKGDIPEGYSVSREKKERFSLILESASTNQTSMYLCAGNRVSNQPQHFGDGTRLSIL.

The CDR3 here is CAWSVPTGSSYEQYF. The CDR3 DNA is TGTGCCTGGAGTGTCCCGACAGGGAGCTCCTACGAGCAGTACTTC. J is TRBJ2-7 and V is TRBV30; 7 bases are shared with TRBD1. This CDR3 is 15 amino acids long. Germline V gives CDR1 GTSNPN, CDR2 SVGIG (reference sequence). V was clipped by 0 bases and J by 0 bases; unmatched bases: 5.

This clone was counted once. The CDR3 here is CASSYSFGGRTYEQYF. The CDR3 bases are TGTGCCAGCAGTTACTCTTTCGGGGGGCGCACCTACGAGCAGTACTTC. The chain is built from TRBV6-5 and TRBJ2-7, with a possible D match to TRBD2 (7 bases). V was clipped by 0 bases and J by 2 bases, with 14 bases between them. This CDR3 is built from 16 residues. CDR1 MNHEY and CDR2 SVGAGI come from the germline V gene.

The chain employs TRBV27 and TRBJ2-7; the D gene is possibly TRBD1 (5 bases). V was shortened by 4 bases and J by 4 bases, with 11 bases between the two germline ends. The V gene's germline CDR1 is MNHEY and CDR2 SMNVEV (reference sequence). CDR3 length: 13 residues. The CDR3 loop reads CASSSHDSYEQYF. Here the CDR3 DNA reads TGTGCCAGCAGTTCTCACGACAGTTACGAGCAGTACTTC.

CDR3 amino acids: CASSLTISRDRSSYEQYF. CDR3 nucleotide sequence: TGCGCCAGCAGCTTAACGATCTCCCGGGACAGGAGCTCCTACGAGCAGTACTTC. The chain links TRBV5-1 to TRBJ2-7, with 8 bases that match TRBD1. V gave up 2 bases and J gave up 0 bases; unmatched junction bases: 13. Per germline, CDR1 SGHRS and CDR2 YFSETQ. CDR3 length: 18 amino acids.

The gene calls are TRBV3-1 (or the pseudogene TRBV3-2) and TRBJ2-7, with 8 bases identical to TRBD1. There are 16 residues in the CDR3. V was pared by 4 bases and J by 4 bases, with 12 bases of the junction left unmatched. Germline values: CDR1 LGHDT, CDR2 YNNKEL (reference sequence). CDR3 region: CASSRGGQARGYEQYF. CDR3 nucleotide sequence: TGTGCCAGCAGCCGAGGGGGACAGGCCCGGGGTTACGAGCAGTACTTC.

This clone was observed a single time. The chain combines TRBV28 with TRBJ2-7, with D possibly being TRBD2 (5 bases). CDR1 MDHEN and CDR2 SYDVKM come from the germline V gene. The CDR3 contains 15 residues. Trimming removed 4 bases from V and 0 bases from J, with 13 bases in between. The DNA of the CDR3 is TGTGCCAGCAGTTCTAACTGGGGAGTCTCCTACGAGCAGTACTTC. Translating gives CASSSNWGVSYEQYF.

The CDR3 loop is CASSYGTSDYEQYF. CDR3 coding DNA: TGTGCCAGCAGCTATGGGACTAGCGACTACGAGCAGTACTTC. The chain recombines TRBV7-2 with TRBJ2-7; the match to TRBD2 covers 10 bases. The CDR3 spans 14 residues. Germline V gene data show CDR1 as SGHTA and CDR2 as FQGNSA. With V trimmed by 4 bases and J by 3 bases, 3 bases remained unmatched.

This chain links TRBV7-2 with TRBJ1-5; D may be TRBD1 (6 bases). With 10 bases removed from V and 0 bases from J, the gap between germline ends came to 10 bases. The CDR3 runs to 13 residues. CDR1 and CDR2 (germline): SGHTA, FQGNSA. In DNA, the CDR3 is TGTGCCACCCGGGACAATAGCAATCAGCCCCAGCATTTT. Translated, it gives CATRDNSNQPQHF.

V and J are TRBV10-3 and TRBJ2-3, with 13 bases aligning to TRBD2. Trimming cost V 3 bases and J 2 bases; bases outside gene matches: 8. Germline V gene lookup returns CDR1 ENHRY and CDR2 SYGVKD. This CDR3 contains 18 residues. DNA for the CDR3: TGTGCCATCAGTGAAGACGGGACTAGCGGGAATTACACAGATACGCAGTATTTT. Residues: CAISEDGTSGNYTDTQYF.